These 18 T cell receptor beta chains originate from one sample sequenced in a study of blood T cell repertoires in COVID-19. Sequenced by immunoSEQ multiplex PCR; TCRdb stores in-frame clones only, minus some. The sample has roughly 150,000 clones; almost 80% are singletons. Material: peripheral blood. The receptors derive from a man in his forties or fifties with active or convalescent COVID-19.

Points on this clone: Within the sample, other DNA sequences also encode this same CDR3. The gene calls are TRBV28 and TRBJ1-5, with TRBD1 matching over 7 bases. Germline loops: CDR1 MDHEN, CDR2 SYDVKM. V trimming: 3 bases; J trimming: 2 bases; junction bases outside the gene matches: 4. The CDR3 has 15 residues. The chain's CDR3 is CASSFRGRGNQPQHF. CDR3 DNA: TGTGCCAGCAGTTTTAGGGGGCGCGGCAATCAGCCCCAGCATTTT.

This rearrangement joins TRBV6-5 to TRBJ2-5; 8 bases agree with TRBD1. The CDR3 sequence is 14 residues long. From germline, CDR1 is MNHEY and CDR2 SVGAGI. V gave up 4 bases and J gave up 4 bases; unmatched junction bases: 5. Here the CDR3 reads CASSSWTGRETQYF. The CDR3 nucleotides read TGTGCCAGCAGTTCATGGACAGGGCGAGAGACCCAGTACTTC.

CDR3 in DNA: TGTGCCACCAGTGACCCGGGACAGGGGGTAGATGGCTACACCTTC. Its protein product is CATSDPGQGVDGYTF. J is TRBJ1-2 and V is TRBV24-1, with 11 bases aligning to TRBD1. After removal of 4 bases from V and 6 bases from J, the junction contained 6 bases not matched to a gene. This CDR3 has 15 residues. Germline V gives CDR1 KGHDR, CDR2 SFDVKD.

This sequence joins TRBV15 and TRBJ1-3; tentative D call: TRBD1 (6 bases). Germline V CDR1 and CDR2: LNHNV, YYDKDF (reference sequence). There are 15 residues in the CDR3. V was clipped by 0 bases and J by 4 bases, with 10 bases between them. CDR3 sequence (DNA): TGTGCCACCAGCAGAGACAGGGGATGGGGAAACACCATATATTTT. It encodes CATSRDRGWGNTIYF.

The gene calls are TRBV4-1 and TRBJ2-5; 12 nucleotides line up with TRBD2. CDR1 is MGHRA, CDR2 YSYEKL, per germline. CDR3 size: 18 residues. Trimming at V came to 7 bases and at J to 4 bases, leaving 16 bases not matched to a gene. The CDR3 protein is CASTSRLAGGPLRETQYF. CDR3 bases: TGCGCCAGCACCTCCCGGCTAGCGGGAGGGCCCCTCAGAGAGACCCAGTACTTC.

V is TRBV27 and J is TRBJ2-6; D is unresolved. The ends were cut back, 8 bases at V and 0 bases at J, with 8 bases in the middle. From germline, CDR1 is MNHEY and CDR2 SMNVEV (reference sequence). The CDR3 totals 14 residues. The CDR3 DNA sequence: TGTGCCAGCTCCCCCCTCTCTGGGGCCAACGTCCTGACTTTC. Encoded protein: CASSPLSGANVLTF.

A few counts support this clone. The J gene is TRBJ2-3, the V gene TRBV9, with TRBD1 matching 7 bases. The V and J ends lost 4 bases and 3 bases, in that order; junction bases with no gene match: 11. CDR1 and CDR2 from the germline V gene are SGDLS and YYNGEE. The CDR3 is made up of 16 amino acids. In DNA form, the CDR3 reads TGTGCCAGCAGCACCCGTCACGACAGGGATACAGATACGCAGTATTTT. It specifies CASSTRHDRDTDTQYF.

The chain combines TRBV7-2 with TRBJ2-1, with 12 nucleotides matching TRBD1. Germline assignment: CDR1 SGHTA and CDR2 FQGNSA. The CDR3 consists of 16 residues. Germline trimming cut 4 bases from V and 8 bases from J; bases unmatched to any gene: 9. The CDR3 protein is CASSSSGTGGSYEQFF. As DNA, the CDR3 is TGTGCCAGCAGCTCGTCCGGGACAGGGGGCTCGTATGAGCAGTTCTTC. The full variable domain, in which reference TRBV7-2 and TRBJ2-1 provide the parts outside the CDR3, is GAGVSQSPSNKVTEKGKDVELRCDPISGHTALYWYRQSLGQGLEFLIYFQGNSAPDKSGLPSDRFSAERTGGSVSTLTIQRTQQEDSAVYLCASSSSGTGGSYEQFFGPGTRLTVL.

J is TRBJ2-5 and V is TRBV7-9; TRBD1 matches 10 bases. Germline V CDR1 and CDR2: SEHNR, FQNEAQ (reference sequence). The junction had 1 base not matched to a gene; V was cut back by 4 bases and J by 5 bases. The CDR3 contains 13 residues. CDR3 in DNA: TGTGCCAGCAGCTGGACAGGGGGTGAGACCCAGTACTTC. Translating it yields CASSWTGGETQYF.

Here the CDR3 DNA reads TGTGCCAGCTCAGCCTCAGGGGGGAATGAGCAGTTCTTC. Encoded protein: CASSASGGNEQFF. This rearrangement joins TRBV18 to TRBJ2-1, with D possibly TRBD1 on 7 matching bases. CDR1 and CDR2 from the germline V gene are KGHSH and LQKENI. The CDR3 length is 13 residues. Trimming removed 5 bases at V and 7 bases at J, with 12 bases between.

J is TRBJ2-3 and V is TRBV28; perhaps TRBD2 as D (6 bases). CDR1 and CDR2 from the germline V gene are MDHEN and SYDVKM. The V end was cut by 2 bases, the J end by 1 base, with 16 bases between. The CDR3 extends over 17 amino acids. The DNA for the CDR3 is TGTGCCAGCAGTTTAACCCTAACGGGAGAGGGCACAGATACGCAGTATTTT. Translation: CASSLTLTGEGTDTQYF.

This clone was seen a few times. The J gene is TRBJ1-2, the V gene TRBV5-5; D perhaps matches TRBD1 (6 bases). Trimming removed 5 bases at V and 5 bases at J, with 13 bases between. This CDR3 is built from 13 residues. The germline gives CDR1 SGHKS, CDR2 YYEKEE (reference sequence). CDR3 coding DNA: TGTGCCAGCAGTTGGGACACAGAATATGGCTACACCTTC. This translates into CASSWDTEYGYTF.

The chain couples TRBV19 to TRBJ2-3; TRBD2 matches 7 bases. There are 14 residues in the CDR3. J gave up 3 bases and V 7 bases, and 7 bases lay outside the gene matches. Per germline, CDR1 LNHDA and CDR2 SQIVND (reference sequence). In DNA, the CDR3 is TGTGCCAGTACCCTAACTAGCGCAACAGATACGCAGTATTTT. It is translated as CASTLTSATDTQYF.

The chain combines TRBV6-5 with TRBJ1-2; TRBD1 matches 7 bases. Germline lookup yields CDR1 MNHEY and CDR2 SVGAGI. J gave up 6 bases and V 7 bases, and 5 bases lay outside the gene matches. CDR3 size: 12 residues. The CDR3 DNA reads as TGTGCCAGCACTCGACAGGGACATGGCTACACCTTC. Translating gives CASTRQGHGYTF.

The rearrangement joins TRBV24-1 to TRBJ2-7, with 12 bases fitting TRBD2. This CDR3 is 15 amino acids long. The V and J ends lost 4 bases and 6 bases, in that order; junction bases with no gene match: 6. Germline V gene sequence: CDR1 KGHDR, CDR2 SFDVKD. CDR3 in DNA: TGTGCCACCAGTGACCGGACTAGCGGGATAGGCGAGCAGTACTTC. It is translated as CATSDRTSGIGEQYF.

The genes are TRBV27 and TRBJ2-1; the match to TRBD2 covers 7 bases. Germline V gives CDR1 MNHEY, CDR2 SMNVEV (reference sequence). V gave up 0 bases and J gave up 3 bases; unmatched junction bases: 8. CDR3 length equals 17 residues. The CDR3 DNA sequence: TGTGCCAGCAGTTTATCTGGGGGAGGGCTTTACTACAATGAGCAGTTCTTC. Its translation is CASSLSGGGLYYNEQFF.

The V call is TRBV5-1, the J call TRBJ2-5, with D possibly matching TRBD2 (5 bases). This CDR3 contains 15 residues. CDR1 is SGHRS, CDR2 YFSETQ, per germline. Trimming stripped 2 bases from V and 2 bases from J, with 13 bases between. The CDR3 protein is CASSFSTGNQETQYF. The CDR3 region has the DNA TGCGCCAGCAGCTTTTCTACGGGAAATCAAGAGACCCAGTACTTC. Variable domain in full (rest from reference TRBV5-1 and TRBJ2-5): KAGVTQTPRYLIKTRGQQVTLSCSPISGHRSVSWYQQTPGQGLQFLFEYFSETQRNKGNFPGRFSGRQFSNSRSEMNVSTLELGDSALYLCASSFSTGNQETQYFGPGTRLLVL.

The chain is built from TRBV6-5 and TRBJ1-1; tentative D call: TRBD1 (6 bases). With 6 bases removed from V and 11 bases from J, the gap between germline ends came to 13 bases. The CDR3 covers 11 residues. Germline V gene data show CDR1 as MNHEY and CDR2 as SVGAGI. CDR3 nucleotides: TGTGCCAGCAGATCTACAGGGTTGGCTTTCTTT. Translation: CASRSTGLAFF.